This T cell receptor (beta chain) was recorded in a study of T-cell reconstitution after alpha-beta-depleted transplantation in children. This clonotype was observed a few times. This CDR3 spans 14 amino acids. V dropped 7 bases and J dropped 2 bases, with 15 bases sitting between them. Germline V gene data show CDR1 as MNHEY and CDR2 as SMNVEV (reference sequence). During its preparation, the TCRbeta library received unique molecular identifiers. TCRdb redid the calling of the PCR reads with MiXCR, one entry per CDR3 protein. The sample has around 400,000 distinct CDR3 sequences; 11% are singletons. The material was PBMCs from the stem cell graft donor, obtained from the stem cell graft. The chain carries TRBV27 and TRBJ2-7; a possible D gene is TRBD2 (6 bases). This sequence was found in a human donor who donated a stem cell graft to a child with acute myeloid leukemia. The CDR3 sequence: CASKTGAGTYEQYF. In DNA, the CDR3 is TGTGCCAGCAAGACTGGCGCGGGGACCTACGAGCAGTACTTC.